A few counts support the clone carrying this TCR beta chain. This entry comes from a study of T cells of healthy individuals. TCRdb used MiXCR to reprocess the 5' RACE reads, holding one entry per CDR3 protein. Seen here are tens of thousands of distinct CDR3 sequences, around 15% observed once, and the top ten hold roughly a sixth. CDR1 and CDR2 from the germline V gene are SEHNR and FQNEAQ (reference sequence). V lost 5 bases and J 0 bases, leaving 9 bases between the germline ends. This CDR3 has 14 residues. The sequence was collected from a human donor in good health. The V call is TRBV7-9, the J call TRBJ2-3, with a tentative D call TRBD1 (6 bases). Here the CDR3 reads CASSKQGSTDTQYF. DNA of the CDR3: TGTGCCAGCAGCAAACAGGGAAGCACAGATACGCAGTATTTT. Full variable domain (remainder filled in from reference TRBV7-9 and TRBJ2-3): DTGVSQNPRHKITKRGQNVTFRCDPISEHNRLYWYRQTLGQGPEFLTYFQNEAQLEKSRLLSDRFSAERPKGSFSTLEIQRTEQGDSAMYLCASSKQGSTDTQYFGPGTRLTVL.